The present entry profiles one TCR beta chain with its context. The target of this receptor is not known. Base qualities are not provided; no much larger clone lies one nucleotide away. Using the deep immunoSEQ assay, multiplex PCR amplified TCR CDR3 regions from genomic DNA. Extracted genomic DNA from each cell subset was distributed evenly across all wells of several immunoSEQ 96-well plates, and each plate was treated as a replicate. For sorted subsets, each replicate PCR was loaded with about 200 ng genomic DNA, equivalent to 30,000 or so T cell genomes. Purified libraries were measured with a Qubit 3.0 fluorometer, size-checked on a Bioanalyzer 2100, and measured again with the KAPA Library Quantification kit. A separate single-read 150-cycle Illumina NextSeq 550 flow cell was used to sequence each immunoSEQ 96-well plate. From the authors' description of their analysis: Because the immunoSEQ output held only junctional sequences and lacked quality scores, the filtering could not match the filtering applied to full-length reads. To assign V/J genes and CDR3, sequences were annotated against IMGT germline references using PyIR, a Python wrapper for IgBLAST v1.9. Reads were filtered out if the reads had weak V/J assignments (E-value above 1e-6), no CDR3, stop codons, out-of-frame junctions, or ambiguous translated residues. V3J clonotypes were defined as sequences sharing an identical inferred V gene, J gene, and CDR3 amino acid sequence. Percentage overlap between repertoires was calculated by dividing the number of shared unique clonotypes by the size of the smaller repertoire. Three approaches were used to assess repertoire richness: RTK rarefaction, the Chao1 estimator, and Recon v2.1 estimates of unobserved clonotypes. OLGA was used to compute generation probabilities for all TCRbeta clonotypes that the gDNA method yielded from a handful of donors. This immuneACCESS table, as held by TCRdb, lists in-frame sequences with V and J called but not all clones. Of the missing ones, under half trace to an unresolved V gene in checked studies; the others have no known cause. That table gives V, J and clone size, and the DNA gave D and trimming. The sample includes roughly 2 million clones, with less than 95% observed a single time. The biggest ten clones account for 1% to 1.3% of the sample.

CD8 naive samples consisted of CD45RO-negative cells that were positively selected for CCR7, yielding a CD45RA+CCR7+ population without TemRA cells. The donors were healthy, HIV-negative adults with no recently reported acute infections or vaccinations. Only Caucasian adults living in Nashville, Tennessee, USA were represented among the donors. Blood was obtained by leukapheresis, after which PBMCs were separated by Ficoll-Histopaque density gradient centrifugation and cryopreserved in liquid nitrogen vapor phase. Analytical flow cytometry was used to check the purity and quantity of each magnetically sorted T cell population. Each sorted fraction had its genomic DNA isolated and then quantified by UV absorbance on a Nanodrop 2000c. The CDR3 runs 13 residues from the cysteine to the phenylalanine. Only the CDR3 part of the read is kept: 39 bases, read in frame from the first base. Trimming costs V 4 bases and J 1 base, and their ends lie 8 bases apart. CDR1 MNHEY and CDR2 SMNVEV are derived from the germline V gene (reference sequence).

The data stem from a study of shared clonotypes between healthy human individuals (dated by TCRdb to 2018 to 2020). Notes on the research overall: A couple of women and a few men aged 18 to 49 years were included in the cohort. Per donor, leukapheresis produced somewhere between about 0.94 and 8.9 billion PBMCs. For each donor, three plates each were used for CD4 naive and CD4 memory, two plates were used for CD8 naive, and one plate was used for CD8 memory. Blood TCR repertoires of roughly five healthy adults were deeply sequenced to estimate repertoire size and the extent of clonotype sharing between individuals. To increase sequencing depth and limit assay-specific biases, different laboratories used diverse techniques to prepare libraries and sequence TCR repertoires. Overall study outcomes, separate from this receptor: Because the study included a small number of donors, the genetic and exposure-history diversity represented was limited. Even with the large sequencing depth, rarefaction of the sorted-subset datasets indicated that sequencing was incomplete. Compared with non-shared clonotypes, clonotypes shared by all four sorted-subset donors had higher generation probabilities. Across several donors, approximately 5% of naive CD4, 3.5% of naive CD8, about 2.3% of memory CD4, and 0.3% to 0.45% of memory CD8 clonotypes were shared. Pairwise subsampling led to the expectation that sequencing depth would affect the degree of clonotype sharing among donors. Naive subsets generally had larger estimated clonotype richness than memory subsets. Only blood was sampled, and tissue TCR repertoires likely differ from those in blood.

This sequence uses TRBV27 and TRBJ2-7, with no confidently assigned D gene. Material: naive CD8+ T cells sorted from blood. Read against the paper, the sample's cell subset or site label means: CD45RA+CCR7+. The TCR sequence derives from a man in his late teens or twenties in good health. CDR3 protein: CASSSDNSYEQYF. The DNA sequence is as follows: TGTGCCAGCAGTTCCGATAATTCCTACGAGCAGTACTTC.